Following are 9 T cell receptor beta chains from one sample sequenced in a study of beta chain features in type 1 diabetes. Expressed TCRB transcripts were sequenced because the entire RNA isolate underwent reverse transcription. Assay used: immunoSEQ multiplex PCR; TCRdb lists only in-frame clones, some missing. This repertoire shows 300,000 or so clones, under 8.5% found once; its top ten account for 0.44%. The sequenced material came from central memory CD4+ T cells from blood. The receptors stem from a woman aged 18-30 years in good health.

This clone was counted a few times. The genes are TRBV7-9 and TRBJ1-1; D ambiguous. V was pared by 2 bases and J by 7 bases, with 11 bases between. The germline V gene encodes CDR1 SEHNR and CDR2 FQNEAQ (reference sequence). The CDR3 extends over 13 amino acids. As DNA, the CDR3 is TGTGCCAGCAGCTTACGGGATGTAGGTGAAGCTTTCTTT. This translates into CASSLRDVGEAFF. Filled out from reference TRBV7-9 and TRBJ1-1, the complete variable domain reads DTGVSQNPRHKITKRGQNVTFRCDPISEHNRLYWYRQTLGQGPEFLTYFQNEAQLEKSRLLSDRFSAERPKGSFSTLEIQRTEQGDSAMYLCASSLRDVGEAFFGQGTRLTVV.

The chain carries TRBV4-1 and TRBJ2-1; the match to TRBD2 covers 8 bases. The CDR3 spans 17 residues. V lost 2 bases, J lost 4 bases, and 10 bases stayed unmatched. The V gene's germline CDR1 is MGHRA and CDR2 YSYEKL. The CDR3 DNA is TGCGCCAGCAGCCAAAGCGAGCGGGGGACGGGTTACAATGAGCAGTTCTTC. Translated, it gives CASSQSERGTGYNEQFF.

In its sample, this clone was seen a few times. The V call is TRBV7-2, the J call TRBJ2-7, with a tentative D call TRBD2 (5 bases). Trimming left V 4 bases short and J 0 bases short, with 7 bases between. Looked up from germline, CDR1 is SGHTA and CDR2 is FQGNSA. This CDR3 spans 13 amino acids. The CDR3 loop is CASSYGSSYEQYF. CDR3 nucleotide sequence: TGTGCCAGCAGCTATGGGAGCTCCTACGAGCAGTACTTC. The entire variable domain, with the rest obtained from reference TRBV7-2 and TRBJ2-7, is as follows: GAGVSQSPSNKVTEKGKDVELRCDPISGHTALYWYRQSLGQGLEFLIYFQGNSAPDKSGLPSDRFSAERTGGSVSTLTIQRTQQEDSAVYLCASSYGSSYEQYFGPGTRLTVT.

This clone was picked up a small number of times. The chain recombines TRBV29-1 with TRBJ2-1; D not resolved. Between the trimmed V and J ends, which lost 6 bases and 4 bases, there was a span of 22 bases. The CDR3 runs 16 residues. Germline V gene sequence: CDR1 SQVTM, CDR2 ANQGSEA. This CDR3 reads CSVQPGRARFYNEQFF. CDR3 in DNA: TGCAGCGTGCAGCCGGGCCGGGCTAGGTTTTACAATGAGCAGTTCTTC.

This chain uses TRBV5-1 with TRBJ1-1; 7 nucleotides agree with TRBD1. Germline V CDR1 and CDR2: SGHRS, YFSETQ. CDR3 length: 14 amino acids. Losses at the gene ends were 6 bases for V and 0 bases for J; bases not matched to a gene: 5. CDR3 nucleotides: TGCGCCAGCACATTACAGGGGTTGAACACTGAAGCTTTCTTT. This gives the protein CASTLQGLNTEAFF. Drawing the rest from reference TRBV5-1 and TRBJ1-1, the complete variable domain is KAGVTQTPRYLIKTRGQQVTLSCSPISGHRSVSWYQQTPGQGLQFLFEYFSETQRNKGNFPGRFSGRQFSNSRSEMNVSTLELGDSALYLCASTLQGLNTEAFFGQGTRLTVV.

This clone was counted between two and nine times. The chain employs TRBV4-2 and TRBJ2-1; the D gene is possibly TRBD1 (6 bases). The ends were cut back, 1 base at V and 9 bases at J, with 16 bases in the middle. The V gene's germline CDR1 is LGHNA and CDR2 YNFKEQ. The length of the CDR3 is 15 residues. CDR3 sequence: CASSQAGARVGEQFF. For the CDR3, the DNA is TGTGCCAGCAGCCAAGCAGGGGCGAGAGTAGGTGAGCAGTTCTTC.

The chain couples TRBV11-2 to TRBJ2-1; D is possibly TRBD2 (6 bases). Per germline, CDR1 SGHAT and CDR2 FQNNGV. Trimming cost V 2 bases and J 7 bases, with 12 bases left between them. The CDR3 consists of 14 residues. In DNA form, the CDR3 reads TGTGCCAGCAGCTTATTATTTCGGGGGAATGAGCAGTTCTTC. Translation: CASSLLFRGNEQFF.

The table lists this clone with a few counts. The chain joins TRBV9 to TRBJ2-2; no definite D call. Trimming shortened V by 5 bases and J by 1 base, and 9 bases separated the two germline ends. This CDR3 contains 14 residues. From germline, CDR1 is SGDLS and CDR2 YYNGEE. The CDR3 sequence is CASRRKQNTGELFF. CDR3 sequence (DNA): TGTGCCAGCAGGAGAAAACAGAACACCGGGGAGCTGTTTTTT.

This clone was observed a few times. V gene TRBV6-5 combines with J gene TRBJ1-2, with D hard to call. This CDR3 spans 12 amino acids. The germline gives CDR1 MNHEY, CDR2 SVGAGI. Trimming left V 3 bases short and J 3 bases short, with 5 bases between. The CDR3 sequence: CASSYTDYGYTF. CDR3 sequence (DNA): TGTGCCAGCAGTTATACTGACTATGGCTACACCTTC.